The 8 T cell receptor beta chains below come from one sample, sequenced in a study of metastatic and nonmetastatic thyroid tumors. TCRdb re-called clones from the PCR reads using MiXCR. The sample shows around 31,000 clones, over 14% of them seen only once. Every patient underwent thyroid surgery untreated. Sequencing used blood. The origin of the receptors is a male donor with papillary thyroid cancer or a benign thyroid nodule (not recorded which). Some clones in this sample may be carry-over from other donors' samples.

This clone was observed a single time. The CDR3 region is CASSLWDLSSGNTIYF. The CDR3 DNA sequence: TGTGCCAGCAGTTTATGGGACTTGAGCTCTGGAAACACCATATATTTT. The genes are TRBV7-8 and TRBJ1-3, with D perhaps matching TRBD1 (5 bases). The CDR3 length is 16 residues. Between the trimmed V and J ends, which lost 6 bases and 0 bases, there was a span of 15 bases. Germline CDR1 reads SGHVS; CDR2 reads FQNEAQ.

CDR3 sequence (DNA): TGTGCCAGCAGCCAAGATGGCACCTCTGGAAACACCATATATTTT. It encodes CASSQDGTSGNTIYF. This chain joins TRBV3-1 and TRBJ1-3; D is unclear. With 0 bases removed from V and 0 bases from J, the gap between germline ends came to 6 bases. The CDR3 is 15 residues long. Germline values: CDR1 LGHDT, CDR2 YNNKEL (reference sequence).

This clone was seen repeatedly, ten times or more. The chain links TRBV30 to TRBJ2-1; unclear D gene. The V gene's germline CDR1 is GTSNPN and CDR2 SVGIG (reference sequence). This CDR3 is built from 12 residues. Trimming took 5 bases from V and 10 from J, leaving 15 bases between them. Here the CDR3 reads CAWSRDYTEQFF. As DNA, the CDR3 is TGTGCCTGGTCTCGCGATTATACAGAGCAGTTCTTC.

This clone was seen at least ten times. The J gene is TRBJ1-5, the V gene TRBV5-6; weak D call: TRBD1 (5 bases). Trimming stripped 3 bases from V and 5 bases from J, with 12 bases between. From germline, CDR1 is SGHDT and CDR2 YYEEEE. This CDR3 has 14 amino acids. CDR3 loop: CASSSFGGHQPQHF. CDR3 coding DNA: TGTGCCAGCAGCTCCTTTGGGGGACATCAGCCCCAGCATTTT.

This clone has a count of ten or more. The chain joins TRBV20-1 to TRBJ1-5, with 7 bases identical to TRBD1. The V and J ends lost 6 bases and 6 bases, in that order; junction bases with no gene match: 11. Germline CDR1 is DFQATT and CDR2 is SNEGSKA (reference sequence). The CDR3 is 14 residues long. The CDR3 nucleotides are TGCAGTGCGGGGGGAGGGGGCGCAGGTCAGCCCCAGCATTTT. Its protein product is CSAGGGGAGQPQHF.

This clone appeared a single time. This chain links TRBV20-1 with TRBJ2-2; no clear D. Germline V CDR1 and CDR2: DFQATT, SNEGSKA (reference sequence). The V end lost 1 base, the J end lost 9 bases, and 9 bases lay between the germline ends. This CDR3 has 12 amino acids. CDR3 bases: TGCAGTGCTAGAGTCACTACCTGGGAGCTGTTTTTT. It is translated as CSARVTTWELFF.

This chain links TRBV10-1 with TRBJ2-1; maybe TRBD2 (5 bases). Germline V lookup: CDR1 WNHNN, CDR2 SYGVQD (reference sequence). CDR3 size: 16 residues. With 4 bases removed from V and 9 bases from J, the gap between germline ends came to 22 bases. CDR3 loop: CASSAASWRRFGEQFF. The CDR3 DNA follows: TGCGCCAGCAGTGCTGCTAGCTGGAGGAGGTTCGGTGAGCAGTTCTTC.

In its sample, this clone was seen many times. The chain combines TRBV20-1 with TRBJ2-7; 10 bases align to TRBD2. CDR1 and CDR2 from the germline V gene are DFQATT and SNEGSKA (reference sequence). V lost 2 bases and J lost 5; bases outside the gene matches: 9. This CDR3 region has 15 residues. The CDR3 DNA reads as TGCAGTGCTAGATCCGCTAGCGGGAGTATAGACGAGCAGTACTTC. Amino acid sequence: CSARSASGSIDEQYF.